These 22 T cell receptor beta chains were all obtained from the same sample, sequenced in a study of T cell responses to AZD1222 COVID-19 vaccine. Generated by immunoSEQ multiplex PCR, the TCRdb table keeps only in-frame clones and is missing some. The table records 100,000 to 150,000 clones, around 85% of them present only once. Here the sequenced sample was peripheral blood, taken 28 days after the second AZD1222 dose. The source of these receptors is an adult who received the AZD1222 COVID-19 vaccine.

V usage is TRBV28 and J usage is TRBJ2-7; 8 nucleotides line up with TRBD1. This CDR3 region has 13 residues. The germline V gene has CDR1 MDHEN and CDR2 SYDVKM. V gave up 7 bases and J gave up 0 bases; unmatched junction bases: 2. Here the CDR3 reads CASTGTGSYEQYF. CDR3 DNA: TGTGCCAGCACGGGGACAGGCTCCTACGAGCAGTACTTC.

The chain couples TRBV9 to TRBJ1-1; D possibly corresponds to TRBD1 (5 bases). V lost 3 bases and J lost 6, with 15 bases in between. Per germline, CDR1 SGDLS and CDR2 YYNGEE. CDR3 size: 14 residues. CDR3 nucleotide sequence: TGTGCCAGCAGCGCGGGACCCGGGGGTCCTGAAGCTTTCTTT. Its translation is CASSAGPGGPEAFF.

The chain links TRBV5-1 to TRBJ2-6; 7 bases fit TRBD1. V was clipped by 3 bases and J by 0 bases; unmatched bases: 12. The V gene's germline CDR1 is SGHRS and CDR2 YFSETQ. This CDR3 is built from 19 residues. Here the CDR3 DNA reads TGCGCCAGCAGCTACCACGCCGGGACAGCAGACTCTGGGGCCAACGTCCTGACTTTC. It specifies CASSYHAGTADSGANVLTF. The variable domain in full, with the rest retrieved from reference TRBV5-1 and TRBJ2-6, is KAGVTQTPRYLIKTRGQQVTLSCSPISGHRSVSWYQQTPGQGLQFLFEYFSETQRNKGNFPGRFSGRQFSNSRSEMNVSTLELGDSALYLCASSYHAGTADSGANVLTFGAGSRLTVL.

This clone was observed once. V and J are TRBV6-5 and TRBJ1-5; no clear D gene. Germline V gives CDR1 MNHEY, CDR2 SVGAGI. The CDR3 spans 12 residues. Trimming cost V 6 bases and J 5 bases, with 8 bases left between them. As DNA, the CDR3 is TGTGCCAGCAGGTTTAGGGATCAGCCCCAGCATTTT. The encoded protein is CASRFRDQPQHF.

The chain couples TRBV5-1 to TRBJ2-1; D is perhaps TRBD2 (5 bases). This CDR3 is built from 15 residues. V shed 0 bases and J shed 0 bases, with 7 bases lying between them. CDR1 SGHRS and CDR2 YFSETQ come from the germline V gene. This CDR3 reads CASSLETSSYNEQFF. The CDR3 DNA follows: TGCGCCAGCAGCTTGGAAACTAGCTCCTACAATGAGCAGTTCTTC.

The rearrangement links TRBV4-2 to TRBJ1-3; TRBD1 matches at 7 bases. J lost 0 bases, V lost 0 bases, and 11 bases had no gene match. The germline V gene has CDR1 LGHNA and CDR2 YNFKEQ. The CDR3 extends over 19 amino acids. CDR3 sequence: CASSQEGDRRMFSGNTIYF. As DNA, the CDR3 is TGTGCCAGCAGCCAAGAAGGGGACAGAAGAATGTTCTCTGGAAACACCATATATTTT.

Here the CDR3 reads CAATPTGNSAPLHF. The CDR3 DNA reads TGTGCCGCAACCCCCACCGGGAATTCTGCACCCCTCCACTTT. V gene TRBV19 combines with J gene TRBJ1-6; D unresolved. Germline V gives CDR1 LNHDA, CDR2 SQIVND (reference sequence). V was trimmed by 11 bases and J by 11 bases, leaving 22 bases between them. There are 14 residues in the CDR3.

About this clone: One end of the junction fails to match germline, which may point to a read error. The chain carries TRBV7-9 and TRBJ2-5; TRBD1 might be the D (5 bases). There are 14 residues in the CDR3. Germline V gene lookup returns CDR1 SEHNR and CDR2 FQNEAQ (reference sequence). The CDR3 nucleotides read TGTGCCAGCAGCCAGGACACCGGTCAAGGGACCCAGTACTTC. Translated, it gives CASSQDTGQGTQYF.

The chain employs TRBV7-2 and TRBJ1-2; 9 positions agree with TRBD1. Per the germline V gene, CDR1 is SGHTA and CDR2 is FQGNSA. This CDR3 spans 16 amino acids. The V segment lost 5 bases and the J segment 0 bases; nucleotides outside the gene matches: 7. CDR3 sequence (DNA): TGTGCCAGCAGCCAGCCGGACAGGGGACCTAACTATGGCTACACCTTC. This encodes CASSQPDRGPNYGYTF.

This clone was seen once. The chain carries TRBV6-5 and TRBJ1-2; the D gene is possibly TRBD1 (5 bases). Germline CDR1 reads MNHEY; CDR2 reads SVGAGI. Deletions cut 2 bases from V and 4 bases from J, with 11 bases between. This CDR3 has 14 amino acids. The CDR3: CASSYEGKGYGYTF. The CDR3 DNA reads TGTGCCAGCAGTTACGAGGGGAAAGGCTATGGCTACACCTTC.

This chain uses TRBV5-4 with TRBJ2-3; 7 bases line up with TRBD1. Trimming took 0 bases from V and 6 from J; bases not matched to a gene: 7. The germline gives CDR1 SGHNT, CDR2 YYREEE (reference sequence). The CDR3 length is 15 residues. Here the CDR3 DNA reads TGTGCCAGCAGCTTGGCCTGGACAGGAGCGGATACGCAGTATTTT. Translated, it gives CASSLAWTGADTQYF.

For the CDR3, the DNA is TGCGCCAGCAGCTTGTACGAGGGACAGAGGAACACCATATATTTT. Translated: CASSLYEGQRNTIYF. This chain uses TRBV5-1 with TRBJ1-3; TRBD1 aligns across 7 bases. V was pared by 1 base and J by 7 bases, with 8 bases of the junction left unmatched. From germline, CDR1 is SGHRS and CDR2 YFSETQ. The CDR3 has 15 amino acids.

In DNA form, the CDR3 reads TGTGCCAGCAGTCGTCTATCCGCCGACACTGAAGCTTTCTTT. Its translation: CASSRLSADTEAFF. J is TRBJ1-1 and V is TRBV2; no firm D call. The V end lost 5 bases, the J end lost 3 bases, and 13 bases lay between the germline ends. Per the germline V gene, CDR1 is SNHLY and CDR2 is FYNNEI. This CDR3 region has 14 residues.

Regarding this clone: One junction end disagrees with the germline gene, perhaps due to a read error. The rearrangement joins TRBV4-1 to TRBJ1-5, with no clear D. CDR1 and CDR2 from the germline V gene are MGHRA and YSYEKL. CDR3 length equals 16 residues. The CDR3 nucleotides read TGCGCCAGCAGCCAAACGGACTCGCAAGTCAATCATCCCCAGCATTTT. It encodes CASSQTDSQVNHPQHF.

The V call is TRBV18, the J call TRBJ2-3; D tentatively reads TRBD1 or TRBD2 (5 bases each). CDR3 length: 16 amino acids. V shed 2 bases and J shed 0 bases, with 12 bases lying between them. Germline CDR1 KGHSH, CDR2 LQKENI. This chain's CDR3 is CASSPGTLGSTDTQYF. CDR3 sequence (DNA): TGTGCCAGCTCACCAGGGACCTTGGGGAGCACAGATACGCAGTATTTT.

This chain links TRBV23-1 with TRBJ1-5, with 8 bases identical to TRBD1. TRBV23-1 is treated as an ORF (open reading frame) with a function not yet certain. This CDR3 has 15 residues. The trim removed 3 bases at V and 4 bases at J, leaving 5 bases unmatched. CDR3 sequence (DNA): TGCGCCAGCAGTCACCCCGGACAGGGTAATCAGCCCCAGCATTTT. Translation gives CASSHPGQGNQPQHF.

V is TRBV19 and J is TRBJ1-4; the match to TRBD1 covers 8 bases. This CDR3 comprises 17 residues. V lost 3 bases to trimming and J lost 5 bases; unmatched junction nucleotides: 11. Germline lookup yields CDR1 LNHDA and CDR2 SQIVND (reference sequence). DNA for the CDR3: TGTGCCAGTAGTATTAAGACAGGGGTAAAGGGAAATGAAAAACTGTTTTTT. Translating gives CASSIKTGVKGNEKLFF.

By sample fraction, this clone is medium-sized. The V and J genes are TRBV29-1 and TRBJ1-2; 7 bases agree with TRBD1. CDR3 size: 12 residues. Germline V lookup: CDR1 SQVTM, CDR2 ANQGSEA. V lost 1 base and J lost 8; bases outside the gene matches: 4. The CDR3 DNA sequence: TGCAGCGTTGAAGGTCCAGGGGGAGGCTACACCTTC. Residues: CSVEGPGGGYTF.

This chain connects TRBV9 to TRBJ2-1; D may be TRBD1 (5 bases). Germline V lookup: CDR1 SGDLS, CDR2 YYNGEE. CDR3 length: 14 residues. The V gene lost 3 bases and the J gene lost 2 bases, with 9 bases spanning the gap. CDR3 bases: TGTGCCAGCAGCGGGGGCATAGCCTACAATGAGCAGTTCTTC. Its protein product is CASSGGIAYNEQFF.

The V and J genes are TRBV5-4 and TRBJ2-3, with a possible D match to TRBD2 (7 bases). Germline CDR1 reads SGHNT; CDR2 reads YYREEE (reference sequence). V lost 7 bases to trimming and J lost 8 bases, with 20 bases between them. The CDR3 covers 14 residues. The CDR3 loop is CASFYRGAPGTQYF. For the CDR3, the DNA is TGTGCCAGCTTTTATCGGGGGGCGCCGGGTACGCAGTATTTT. Together with reference TRBV5-4 and TRBJ2-3, the CDR3 gives the full variable domain: ETGVTQSPTHLIKTRGQQVTLRCSSQSGHNTVSWYQQALGQGPQFIFQYYREEENGRGNFPPRFSGLQFPNYSSELNVNALELDDSALYLCASFYRGAPGTQYFGPGTRLTVL.

The chain is built from TRBV5-1 and TRBJ1-6, with a weak D call TRBD1 (6 bases). The germline V and J ends were trimmed by 4 bases and 8 bases, with 19 bases remaining between them. Germline CDR1 and CDR2: SGHRS and YFSETQ. CDR3 size: 16 residues. Written as DNA, the CDR3 is TGCGCCAGCAGCCCCACACCGGGACATCTAGATTCACCCCTCCACTTT. Translation: CASSPTPGHLDSPLHF.

The chain uses TRBV6-5 and TRBJ1-2; 7 bases are a match to TRBD1. CDR3 length equals 14 residues. CDR1 and CDR2 (germline): MNHEY, SVGAGI. J was trimmed by 8 bases and V by 4 bases; bases with no gene match: 10. The CDR3 loop is CASSSLLGQLGYTF. The CDR3 DNA follows: TGTGCCAGCAGTTCCCTCCTGGGACAGTTAGGCTACACCTTC.